This TCR beta chain stems from a study of patients and donors after allogeneic stem cell transplantation. TCRdb itself ran the RT-PCR reads through MiXCR, one entry per CDR3 protein. Of hundreds of thousands of distinct CDR3 sequences in the sample, 15% to 20% were seen once. The ends were cut back, 5 bases at V and 0 bases at J, with 14 bases in the middle. The CDR3 has 16 amino acids. The germline V gene has CDR1 SEHNR and CDR2 FQNEAQ (reference sequence). The sample holds many counts of this clonotype. The TCR originated in a human donor who was either an allogeneic HSCT recipient or a stem cell or donor lymphocyte infusion donor (not recorded which). It is not recorded whose cells these are; they may come from a transplant donor. The chain has TRBV7-9 and TRBJ1-5; tentatively, D is TRBD1 (6 bases). Sample: blood, either unsorted or a sorted T cell fraction (not recorded which). CDR3: CASSDGSRGSNQPQHF. In nucleotides, the CDR3 is TGTGCCAGCAGCGACGGTTCCAGGGGTAGCAATCAGCCCCAGCATTTT.